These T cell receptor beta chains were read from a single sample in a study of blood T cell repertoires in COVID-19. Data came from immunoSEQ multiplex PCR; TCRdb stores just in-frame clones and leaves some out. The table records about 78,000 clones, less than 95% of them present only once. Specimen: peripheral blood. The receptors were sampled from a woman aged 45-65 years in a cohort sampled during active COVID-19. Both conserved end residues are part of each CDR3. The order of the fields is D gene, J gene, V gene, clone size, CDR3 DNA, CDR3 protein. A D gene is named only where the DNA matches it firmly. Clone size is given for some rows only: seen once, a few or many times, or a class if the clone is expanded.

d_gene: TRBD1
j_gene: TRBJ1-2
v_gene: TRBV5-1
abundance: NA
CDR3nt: TGCGCCAGCAGCGAACTGACAGGGGGCGGTTGGGGCTACACCTTC
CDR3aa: CASSELTGGGWGYTF

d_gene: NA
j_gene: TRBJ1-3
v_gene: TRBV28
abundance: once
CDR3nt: TGTGCCAGCCTTACAGGGAGCTCTGGAAACACCATATATTTT
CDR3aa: CASLTGSSGNTIYF

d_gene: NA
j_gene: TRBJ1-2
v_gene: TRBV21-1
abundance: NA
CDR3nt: TGTGCCAGCAGCAAGGCAAACCATTATGGCTACACCTTC
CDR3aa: CASSKANHYGYTF

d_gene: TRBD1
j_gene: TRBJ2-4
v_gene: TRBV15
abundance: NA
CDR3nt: TGTGCCACCAGCAGAGTGACAGGGGGTTCCCTCCTCTATGCCAAAAACATTCAGTACTTC
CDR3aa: CATSRVTGGSLLYAKNIQYF

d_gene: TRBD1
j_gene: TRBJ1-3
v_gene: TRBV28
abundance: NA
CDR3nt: TGTGCCAGCAGTTCCCCTGGACAGGGCGCTCCCTACTCTGGAAACACCATATATTTT
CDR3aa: CASSSPGQGAPYSGNTIYF

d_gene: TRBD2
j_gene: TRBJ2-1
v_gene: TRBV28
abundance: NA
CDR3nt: TGTGCCAGCAGTAAAGGAGCGGGAATGAATGAGCAGTTCTTC
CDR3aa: CASSKGAGMNEQFF

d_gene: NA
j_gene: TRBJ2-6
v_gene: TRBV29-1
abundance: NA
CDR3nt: TGCAGCGTCGACTTCACTGGGGCCAACGTCCTGACTTTC
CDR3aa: CSVDFTGANVLTF

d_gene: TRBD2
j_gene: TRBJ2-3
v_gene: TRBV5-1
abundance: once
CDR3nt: TGCGCCAGCAGCCTCACGGCGGCTAGCGGCCCCTCCGGAACAGATACGCAGTATTTT
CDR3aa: CASSLTAASGPSGTDTQYF

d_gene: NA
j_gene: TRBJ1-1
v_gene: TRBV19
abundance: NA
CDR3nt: TGTGCCAGTAGTGACAGATTTGATACTGAAGCTTTCTTT
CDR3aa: CASSDRFDTEAFF

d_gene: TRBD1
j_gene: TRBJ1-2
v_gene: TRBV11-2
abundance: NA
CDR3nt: TGTGCCAGCAGCTTATCGGACAGGGATAACTATGGCTACACCTTC
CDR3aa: CASSLSDRDNYGYTF

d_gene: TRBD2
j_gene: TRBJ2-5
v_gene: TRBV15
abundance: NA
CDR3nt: TGTGCCACCAGCAGAGAGTGGGGGACTAGCGGGAGGGTGGAGACCCAGTACTTC
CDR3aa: CATSREWGTSGRVETQYF

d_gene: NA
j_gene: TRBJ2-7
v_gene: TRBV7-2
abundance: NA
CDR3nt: TGTGCCAGCAGTCGGGAGTGGCGGAGCTCCTACGAGCAGTACTTC
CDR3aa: CASSREWRSSYEQYF

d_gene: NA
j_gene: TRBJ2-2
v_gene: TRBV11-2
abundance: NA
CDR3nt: TGTGCCAGCAGCAGGATCAGGGGGAACACCGGGGAGCTGTTTTTT
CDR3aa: CASSRIRGNTGELFF

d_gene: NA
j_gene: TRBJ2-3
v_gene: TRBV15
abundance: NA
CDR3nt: TGTGCCACCAGCAGAGGCCGGGAGTGGTCAGATACGCAGTATTTT
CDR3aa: CATSRGREWSDTQYF

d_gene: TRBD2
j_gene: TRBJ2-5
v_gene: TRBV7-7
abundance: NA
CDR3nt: TGTGCCAGCAGCCTTATAGCGGGGGGGCAAGAGACCCAGTACTTC
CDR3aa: CASSLIAGGQETQYF

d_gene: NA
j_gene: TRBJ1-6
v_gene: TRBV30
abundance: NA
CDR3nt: TGTGCCTGGAGCGGGGGGCCGTACTCCTATAATTCACCCCTCCACTTT
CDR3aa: CAWSGGPYSYNSPLHF

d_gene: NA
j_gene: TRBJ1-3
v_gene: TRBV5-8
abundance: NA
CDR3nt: TGTGCCAGCAGCTTCTCCAGATCTGGAAACACCATATATTTT
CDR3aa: CASSFSRSGNTIYF

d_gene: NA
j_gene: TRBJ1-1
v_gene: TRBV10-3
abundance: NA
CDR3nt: TGTGCCATCAGACAGGGGAACACTGAAGCTTTCTTT
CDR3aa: CAIRQGNTEAFF

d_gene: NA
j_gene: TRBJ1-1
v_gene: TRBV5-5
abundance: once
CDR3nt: TGTGCCAGCAGCGGGAGGGGGATGAACACTGAAGCTTTCTTT
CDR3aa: CASSGRGMNTEAFF

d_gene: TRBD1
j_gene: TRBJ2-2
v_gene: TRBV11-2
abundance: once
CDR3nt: TGTGCCAGCACCTTCCGGGACAGGTCCCCCGGGGAGCTGTTTTTT
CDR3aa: CASTFRDRSPGELFF

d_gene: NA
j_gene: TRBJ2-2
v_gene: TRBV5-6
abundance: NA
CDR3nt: TGTGCCAGCAGCCTGTACTCGGTGGAGGGCGGGGAGCTGTTTTTT
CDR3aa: CASSLYSVEGGELFF

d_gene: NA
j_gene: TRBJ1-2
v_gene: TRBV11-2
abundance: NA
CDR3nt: TGTGCCAGCAGCTTAGGTCGTATGGGAGTGCATGGCTACACCTTC
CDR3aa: CASSLGRMGVHGYTF

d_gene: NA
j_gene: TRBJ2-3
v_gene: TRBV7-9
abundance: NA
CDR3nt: TGTGCCAGCAGCTTGGCGGAAGCAGATACGCAGTATTTT
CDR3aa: CASSLAEADTQYF

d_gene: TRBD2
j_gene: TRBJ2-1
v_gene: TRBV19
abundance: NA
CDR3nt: TGTGCCAGTAAGCCGAGCGGGAGTTCTAATGAGCAGTTCTTC
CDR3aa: CASKPSGSSNEQFF

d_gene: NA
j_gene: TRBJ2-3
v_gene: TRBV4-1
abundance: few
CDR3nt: TGCGCCAGCAGCCCCGCGCCGGTGATAGCGTCCACAGATACGCAGTATTTT
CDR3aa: CASSPAPVIASTDTQYF

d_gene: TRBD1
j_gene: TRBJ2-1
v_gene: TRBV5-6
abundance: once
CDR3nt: TGTGCCAGCAGCCCCACCGGGACAGCTACCTACAATGAGCAGTTCTTC
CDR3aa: CASSPTGTATYNEQFF

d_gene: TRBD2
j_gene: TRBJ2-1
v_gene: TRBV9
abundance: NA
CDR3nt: TGTGCCAGCAGCACCGGGACTAGCGGGAGTATAGATGAGCAGTTCTTC
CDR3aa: CASSTGTSGSIDEQFF

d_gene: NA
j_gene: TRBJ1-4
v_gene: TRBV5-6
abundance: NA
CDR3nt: TGTGCCAGCAGCTTGGCTGTCGCAACTAATGAAAAACTGTTTTTT
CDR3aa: CASSLAVATNEKLFF

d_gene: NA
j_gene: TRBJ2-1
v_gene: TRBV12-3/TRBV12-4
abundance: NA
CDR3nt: TGTGCCAGCAGTTTAGCGGGCCAGCAGTTCTTC
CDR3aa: CASSLAGQQFF

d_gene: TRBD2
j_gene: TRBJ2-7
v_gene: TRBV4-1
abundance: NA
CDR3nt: TGCGCCAGCAGCCAAAGCGGGAGGGCTCTCGAGCAGTACTTC
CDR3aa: CASSQSGRALEQYF

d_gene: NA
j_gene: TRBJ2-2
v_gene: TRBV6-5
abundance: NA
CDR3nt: TGTGCCAGCAGTTACTCGCGGGACACCGGGGAGCTGTTTTTT
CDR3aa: CASSYSRDTGELFF

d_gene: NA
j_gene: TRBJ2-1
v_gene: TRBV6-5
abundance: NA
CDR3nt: TGTGCCAGCAGAGCAACCTACAATGAGCAGTTCTTC
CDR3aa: CASRATYNEQFF

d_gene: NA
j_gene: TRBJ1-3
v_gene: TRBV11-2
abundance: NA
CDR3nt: TGTGCCAGCTCCTCCGGGACATCGTCTGGAAACACCATATATTTT
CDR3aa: CASSSGTSSGNTIYF

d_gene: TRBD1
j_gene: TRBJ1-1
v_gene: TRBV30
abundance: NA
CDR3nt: TGTGCCTGGAGTAGGACAGGGATGAACACTGAAGCTTTCTTT
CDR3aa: CAWSRTGMNTEAFF

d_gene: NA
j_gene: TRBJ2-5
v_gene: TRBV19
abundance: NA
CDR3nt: TGTGCCAGTAGTTTCGGAGGGATTCCCCAAGAGACCCAGTACTTC
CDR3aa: CASSFGGIPQETQYF

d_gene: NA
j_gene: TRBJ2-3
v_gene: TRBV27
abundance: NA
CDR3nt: TGTGCCAGCAGGAGACTAGTTCCAGATACGCAGTATTTT
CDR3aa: CASRRLVPDTQYF

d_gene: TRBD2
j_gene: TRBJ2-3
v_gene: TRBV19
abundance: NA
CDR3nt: TGTGCCAGTAGTGTGACTAGCGGGAGGGCATATACGCAGTATTTT
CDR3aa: CASSVTSGRAYTQYF

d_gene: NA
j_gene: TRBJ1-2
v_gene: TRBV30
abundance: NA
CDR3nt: TGTGCCTGGAATAGTCCGGGGGGGCTCTATGGCTACACCTTC
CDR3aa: CAWNSPGGLYGYTF

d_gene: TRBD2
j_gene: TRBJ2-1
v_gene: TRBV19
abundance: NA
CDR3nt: TGTGCCAGTAGTTCCCTAGCGGGAGTAGAAGATGAGCAGTTCTTC
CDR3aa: CASSSLAGVEDEQFF

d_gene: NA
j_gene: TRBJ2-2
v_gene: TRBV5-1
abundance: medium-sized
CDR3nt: TGCGCCAGCAGCCAAGACAGTTCGAACACCGGGGAGCTGTTTTTT
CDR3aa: CASSQDSSNTGELFF

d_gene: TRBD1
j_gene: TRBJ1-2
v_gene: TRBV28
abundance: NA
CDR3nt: TGTGCCAGCAGCCCCGCTAGAGGGACATTGGGACAGGGATCCTACTATGGCTACACCTTC
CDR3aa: CASSPARGTLGQGSYYGYTF

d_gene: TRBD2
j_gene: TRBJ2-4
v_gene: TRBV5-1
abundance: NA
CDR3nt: TGCGCCAGCAGCTGGGGACTAGGAGAAAACATTCAGTACTTC
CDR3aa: CASSWGLGENIQYF

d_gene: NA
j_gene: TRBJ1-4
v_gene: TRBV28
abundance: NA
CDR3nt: TGTGCCAGCAGTTTAGGGGGGTCAACTAATGAAAAACTGTTTTTT
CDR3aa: CASSLGGSTNEKLFF

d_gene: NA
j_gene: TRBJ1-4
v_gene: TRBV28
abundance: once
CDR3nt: TGTGCCAGCAGTTTACAGGAGGGCTCAGGGGAAAAACTGTTTTTT
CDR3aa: CASSLQEGSGEKLFF

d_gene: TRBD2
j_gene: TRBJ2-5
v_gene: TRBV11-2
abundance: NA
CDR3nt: TGTGCCAGCAGCTTAAGGGGTGGTAGCGGGCCTCAAGAGACCCAGTACTTC
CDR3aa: CASSLRGGSGPQETQYF

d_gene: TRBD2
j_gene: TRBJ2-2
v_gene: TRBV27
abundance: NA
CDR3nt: TGTGCCAGCCGAATTGGGGGGGAGCGGGCCGGGGAGCTGTTTTTT
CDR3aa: CASRIGGERAGELFF

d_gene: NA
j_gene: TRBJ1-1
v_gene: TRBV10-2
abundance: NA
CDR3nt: TGCGCCAGCAGTGGTATTCAGGGGTCGAGCACTGAAGCTTTCTTT
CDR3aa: CASSGIQGSSTEAFF